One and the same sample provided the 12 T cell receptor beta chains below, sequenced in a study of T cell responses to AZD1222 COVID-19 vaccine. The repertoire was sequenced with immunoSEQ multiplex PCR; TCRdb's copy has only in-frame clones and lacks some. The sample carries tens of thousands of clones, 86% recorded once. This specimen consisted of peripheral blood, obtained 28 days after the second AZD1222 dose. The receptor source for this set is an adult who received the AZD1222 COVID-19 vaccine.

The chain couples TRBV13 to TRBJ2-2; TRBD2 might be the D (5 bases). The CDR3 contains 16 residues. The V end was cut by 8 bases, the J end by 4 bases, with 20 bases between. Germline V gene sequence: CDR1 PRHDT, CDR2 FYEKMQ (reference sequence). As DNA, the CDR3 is TGTGCCAGCGTCCCCAACCGGGGAGCCGGCACCGGGGAGCTGTTTTTT. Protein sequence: CASVPNRGAGTGELFF.

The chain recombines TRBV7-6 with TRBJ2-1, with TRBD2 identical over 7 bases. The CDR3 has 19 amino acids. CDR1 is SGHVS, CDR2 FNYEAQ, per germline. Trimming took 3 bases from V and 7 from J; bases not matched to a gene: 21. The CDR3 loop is CASSLFGRSSRREQNEQFF. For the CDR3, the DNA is TGTGCCAGCAGCTTGTTTGGTCGCTCTTCGAGGCGGGAGCAAAATGAGCAGTTCTTC.

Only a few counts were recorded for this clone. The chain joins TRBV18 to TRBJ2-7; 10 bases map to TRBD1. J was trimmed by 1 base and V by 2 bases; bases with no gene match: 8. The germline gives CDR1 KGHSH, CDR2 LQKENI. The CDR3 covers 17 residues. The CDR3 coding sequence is TGTGCCAGCTCACCAAGACAGGGGGCCCTGGATTCCTACGAGCAGTACTTC. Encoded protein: CASSPRQGALDSYEQYF.

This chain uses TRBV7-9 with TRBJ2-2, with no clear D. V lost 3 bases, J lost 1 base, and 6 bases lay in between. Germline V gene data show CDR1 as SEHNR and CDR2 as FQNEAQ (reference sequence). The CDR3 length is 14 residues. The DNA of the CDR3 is TGTGCCAGCAGCTTGGCAGGGAACACCGGGGAGCTGTTTTTT. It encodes CASSLAGNTGELFF.

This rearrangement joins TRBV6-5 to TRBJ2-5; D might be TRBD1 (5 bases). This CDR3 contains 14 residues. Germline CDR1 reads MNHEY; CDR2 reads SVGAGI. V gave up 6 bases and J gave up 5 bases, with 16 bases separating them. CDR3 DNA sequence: TGTGCCAGCAGCCGGAGTAGGGGAATGGAGACCCAGTACTTC. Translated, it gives CASSRSRGMETQYF.

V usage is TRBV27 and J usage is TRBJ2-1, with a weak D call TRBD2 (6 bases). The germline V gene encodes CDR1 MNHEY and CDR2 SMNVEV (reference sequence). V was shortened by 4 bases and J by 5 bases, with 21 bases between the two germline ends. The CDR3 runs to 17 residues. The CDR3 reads CASSSRGAAYSHNEQFF. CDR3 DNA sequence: TGTGCCAGCAGTTCGCGGGGAGCGGCTTATTCCCACAATGAGCAGTTCTTC.

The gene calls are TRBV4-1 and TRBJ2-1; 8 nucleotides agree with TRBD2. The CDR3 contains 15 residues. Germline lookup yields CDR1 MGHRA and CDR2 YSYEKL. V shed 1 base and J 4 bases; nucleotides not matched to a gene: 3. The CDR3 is CASSQVVAGYNEQFF. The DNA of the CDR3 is TGCGCCAGCAGCCAAGTAGTAGCGGGGTACAATGAGCAGTTCTTC.

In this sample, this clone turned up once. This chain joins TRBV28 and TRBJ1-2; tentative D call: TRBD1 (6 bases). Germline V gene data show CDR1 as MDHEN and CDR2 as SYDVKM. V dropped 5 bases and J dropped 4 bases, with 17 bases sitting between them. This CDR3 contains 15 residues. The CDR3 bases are TGTGCCAGCAGTCCCAGCTGGGGGGCTTTCTATGGCTACACCTTC. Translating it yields CASSPSWGAFYGYTF.

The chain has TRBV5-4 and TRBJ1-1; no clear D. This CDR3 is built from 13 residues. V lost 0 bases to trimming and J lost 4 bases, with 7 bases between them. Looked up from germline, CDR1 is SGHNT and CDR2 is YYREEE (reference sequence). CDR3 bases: TGTGCCAGCAGCTTGGATCAGGTCACTGAAGCTTTCTTT. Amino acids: CASSLDQVTEAFF.

The CDR3 DNA reads TGTGCCAGCAGTTCTCACGGCTCCTCTAACTATGGCTACACCTTC. Translating it yields CASSSHGSSNYGYTF. This sequence joins TRBV28 and TRBJ1-2, with no clear D. This CDR3 is 15 amino acids long. Trimming stripped 4 bases from V and 0 bases from J, with 12 bases between. Germline assignment: CDR1 MDHEN and CDR2 SYDVKM.

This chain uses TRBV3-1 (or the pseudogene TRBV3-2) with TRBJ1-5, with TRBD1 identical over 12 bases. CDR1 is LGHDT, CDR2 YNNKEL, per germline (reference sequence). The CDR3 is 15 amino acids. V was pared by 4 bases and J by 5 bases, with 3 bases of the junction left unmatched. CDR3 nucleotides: TGTGCCAGCAGCCTCGGGACAGGGGGCTATCAGCCCCAGCATTTT. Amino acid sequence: CASSLGTGGYQPQHF.

The CDR3 loop reads CAISTLGGGPSPLHF. CDR3 nucleotide sequence: TGTGCCATCAGTACTTTGGGGGGGGGACCTTCACCCCTCCACTTT. V usage is TRBV10-3 and J usage is TRBJ1-6, with D perhaps matching TRBD1 (5 bases). The CDR3 totals 15 residues. Trimming took 5 bases from V and 9 from J, leaving 17 bases between them. Germline CDR1 is ENHRY and CDR2 is SYGVKD.